The 21 T cell receptor beta chains given below trace back to one sample, sequenced in a study of T cell responses to AZD1222 COVID-19 vaccine. Clones were sequenced by immunoSEQ multiplex PCR, and TCRdb holds only the in-frame ones, with some missing. The table records more than 95,000 clones, about 79% of them present only once. This specimen consisted of peripheral blood, obtained 28 days after the second AZD1222 dose. The receptors derive from an adult who received the AZD1222 COVID-19 vaccine.

This sequence joins TRBV6-5 and TRBJ1-5, with D uncertain. CDR1 and CDR2 (germline): MNHEY, SVGAGI. The CDR3 contains 16 residues. Trimming pared 2 bases from V and 0 bases from J, leaving 11 bases between. CDR3 sequence (DNA): TGTGCCAGCAGTTACCGGTACTCCTATAGCAATCAGCCCCAGCATTTT. Its protein product is CASSYRYSYSNQPQHF.

In its sample, this clone was seen once. The V call is TRBV5-1, the J call TRBJ2-7; D is undetermined. CDR3 size: 12 residues. The V and J ends lost 0 bases and 6 bases respectively, with 7 bases between them. Per germline, CDR1 SGHRS and CDR2 YFSETQ. CDR3 DNA sequence: TGCGCCAGCAGCTTGGGGTTCTCCGAGCAGTACTTC. Translating gives CASSLGFSEQYF.

Turning to this clone: Other DNA sequences within the sample encode an identical CDR3. This chain links TRBV18 with TRBJ2-7, with no clear D. V lost 3 bases to trimming and J lost 4 bases, with 4 bases between them. CDR1 and CDR2 (germline): KGHSH, LQKENI. CDR3 length: 11 amino acids. CDR3 bases: TGTGCCAGCTCACCTCAGTACGAGCAGTACTTC. Its protein product is CASSPQYEQYF.

The rearrangement joins TRBV19 to TRBJ2-1; weak D call: TRBD2 (5 bases). The CDR3 is 16 amino acids. Germline values: CDR1 LNHDA, CDR2 SQIVND (reference sequence). Trimming pared 3 bases from V and 8 bases from J, leaving 20 bases between. As DNA, the CDR3 is TGTGCCAGTAGTATTTTCGGGCGGGCGGCCCACGATGAGCAGTTCTTC. Its protein product is CASSIFGRAAHDEQFF.

This chain connects TRBV4-1 to TRBJ1-3; D ambiguous. This CDR3 is built from 17 residues. Trimming cost V 6 bases and J 3 bases, with 21 bases left between them. Germline lookup yields CDR1 MGHRA and CDR2 YSYEKL. The CDR3 loop is CASSLPLPRGIGNTIYF. CDR3 bases: TGCGCCAGCAGTCTCCCCCTACCGCGGGGAATTGGAAACACCATATATTTT.

V gene TRBV27 combines with J gene TRBJ2-6; D uncertain. Germline V gene sequence: CDR1 MNHEY, CDR2 SMNVEV (reference sequence). Trimming cost V 3 bases and J 0 bases, with 6 bases left between them. There are 15 residues in the CDR3. This chain's CDR3 is CASSFGSSGANVLTF. CDR3 bases: TGTGCCAGCAGTTTCGGCAGCTCTGGGGCCAACGTCCTGACTTTC.

The chain has TRBV3-1 (or the pseudogene TRBV3-2) and TRBJ1-2; D is unresolved. V lost 1 base to trimming and J lost 0 bases, with 9 bases between them. CDR3 length: 15 residues. Germline CDR1 reads LGHDT; CDR2 reads YNNKEL (reference sequence). This CDR3 is CASSQVPSANYGYTF. The DNA for the CDR3 is TGTGCCAGCAGCCAAGTTCCGTCAGCTAACTATGGCTACACCTTC.

This chain uses TRBV24-1 with TRBJ2-3; 7 positions match TRBD2. CDR1 and CDR2 (germline): KGHDR, SFDVKD. The V gene end was trimmed by 9 bases and the J gene end by 5 bases; junction bases not matched to a gene: 13. The length of the CDR3 is 15 residues. The CDR3 region is CATRGERGRGDTQYF. DNA of the CDR3: TGTGCCACCCGTGGGGAGCGGGGCCGGGGAGATACGCAGTATTTT.

The chain uses TRBV19 and TRBJ2-7; tentative D call: TRBD1 (7 bases). Between the trimmed V and J ends, which lost 4 bases and 3 bases, there was a span of 28 bases. The CDR3 runs to 19 residues. CDR1 LNHDA and CDR2 SQIVND come from the germline V gene (reference sequence). The DNA of the CDR3 is TGTGCCAGTAGTAGGAACAGGGGCTCGCGGGATGGACTATACTACGAGCAGTACTTC. This gives the protein CASSRNRGSRDGLYYEQYF.

The gene calls are TRBV2 and TRBJ2-5; tentatively, D is TRBD2 (6 bases). This CDR3 region has 14 residues. V was trimmed by 4 bases and J by 6 bases, leaving 15 bases between them. CDR1 is SNHLY, CDR2 FYNNEI, per germline. The CDR3 DNA sequence: TGTGCCAGCAGTGGCGGGGCCGAGGGCAAGACCCAGTACTTC. Protein: CASSGGAEGKTQYF.

The chain is built from TRBV6-5 and TRBJ2-1, with 12 bases fitting TRBD2. Germline lookup yields CDR1 MNHEY and CDR2 SVGAGI. The V gene end was trimmed by 6 bases and the J gene end by 4 bases; junction bases not matched to a gene: 4. The CDR3 length is 15 residues. This CDR3 reads CASRSSGGGYNEQFF. The CDR3 coding sequence is TGTGCCAGCAGGTCTAGCGGGGGGGGTTACAATGAGCAGTTCTTC.

CDR3 sequence (DNA): TGTGCCAGCAGCCGGGGACAGCAGAACACTGAAGCTTTCTTT. Translated: CASSRGQQNTEAFF. The chain carries TRBV7-9 and TRBJ1-1; TRBD1 agrees at 7 bases. Losses at the gene ends were 5 bases for V and 1 base for J; bases not matched to a gene: 4. This CDR3 has 14 residues. Germline assignment: CDR1 SEHNR and CDR2 FQNEAQ (reference sequence).

The V gene is TRBV7-8, the J gene TRBJ1-4, with TRBD1 matching 10 bases. CDR1 and CDR2 (germline): SGHVS, FQNEAQ. The CDR3 loop spans 16 amino acids. V was pared by 5 bases and J by 7 bases, with 10 bases of the junction left unmatched. The CDR3 here is CASSLGTGVAGEKLFF. In DNA form, the CDR3 reads TGTGCCAGCAGCCTTGGGACAGGGGTAGCGGGTGAAAAACTGTTTTTT.

DNA for the CDR3: TGTGCCAGCAGCAACCGGGACAGGGGATTCTACGAGCAGTACTTC. This encodes CASSNRDRGFYEQYF. The rearrangement links TRBV7-9 to TRBJ2-7; 10 bases agree with TRBD1. Germline-derived CDR1 and CDR2 are SEHNR and FQNEAQ (reference sequence). This CDR3 region has 15 residues. V dropped 5 bases and J dropped 3; count of bases not matched to a gene: 7.

This clone was counted a few times. The chain carries TRBV10-1 and TRBJ1-3; D not resolved. Per germline, CDR1 WNHNN and CDR2 SYGVQD (reference sequence). The CDR3 spans 14 residues. V was shortened by 0 bases and J by 0 bases, with 3 bases between the two germline ends. CDR3 sequence reads: CASSESGSGNTIYF. CDR3 nucleotides: TGCGCCAGCAGTGAGTCGGGCTCTGGAAACACCATATATTTT.

The chain links TRBV28 to TRBJ2-7, with 7 bases matching TRBD1. V lost 7 bases and J lost 0; bases outside the gene matches: 9. CDR3 size: 15 residues. Germline V gene sequence: CDR1 MDHEN, CDR2 SYDVKM. The CDR3 protein is CASTRDSPSSYEQYF. CDR3 nucleotides: TGTGCCAGCACCAGGGACAGCCCAAGCTCCTACGAGCAGTACTTC.

The chain links TRBV19 to TRBJ1-1; D unclear. The CDR3 runs to 14 residues. CDR1 is LNHDA and CDR2 is SQIVND in the germline V gene (reference sequence). V lost 3 bases to trimming and J lost 3 bases, with 11 bases between them. The DNA of the CDR3 is TGTGCCAGTAGTATCGGGCAGTGGGACACTGAAGCTTTCTTT. It specifies CASSIGQWDTEAFF. The complete variable domain, with remaining parts taken from reference TRBV19 and TRBJ1-1, reads DGGITQSPKYLFRKEGQNVTLSCEQNLNHDAMYWYRQDPGQGLRLIYYSQIVNDFQKGDIAEGYSVSREKKESFPLTVTSAQKNPTAFYLCASSIGQWDTEAFFGQGTRLTVV.

The V gene is TRBV10-1, the J gene TRBJ2-2, with D perhaps given as TRBD1 or TRBD2 (5 bases each). V was pared by 3 bases and J by 1 base, with 12 bases between. This CDR3 is built from 16 residues. CDR1 and CDR2 (germline): WNHNN, SYGVQD (reference sequence). CDR3 in DNA: TGCGCCAGCAGTGAATCGGGGCGCGTGAACACCGGGGAGCTGTTTTTT. Translating gives CASSESGRVNTGELFF.

J is TRBJ1-1 and V is TRBV4-3; tentatively, D is TRBD1 (5 bases). The CDR3 totals 16 residues. CDR1 and CDR2 (germline): LGHNA, YSLEER. Between the trimmed V and J ends, which lost 4 bases and 2 bases, there was a span of 17 bases. The CDR3 sequence: CASSPDGRGGNTEAFF. The CDR3, as DNA: TGCGCCAGCAGCCCTGATGGTAGGGGAGGAAACACTGAAGCTTTCTTT.

The chain carries TRBV5-1 and TRBJ1-2, with 9 nucleotides matching TRBD1. The CDR3 totals 17 residues. Germline V CDR1 and CDR2: SGHRS, YFSETQ. V lost 3 bases and J lost 8; bases outside the gene matches: 17. CDR3 amino acids: CASSYTGGSSLMGGYTF. The DNA of the CDR3 is TGCGCCAGCAGCTACACAGGGGGCTCCTCCCTGATGGGGGGCTACACCTTC.

The chain recombines TRBV5-6 with TRBJ2-3; D call uncertain. Per the germline V gene, CDR1 is SGHDT and CDR2 is YYEEEE. The V and J ends lost 2 bases and 7 bases respectively, with 11 bases between them. This CDR3 comprises 13 residues. The CDR3 DNA is TGTGCCAGCAGCTTATCAAGACTCAATACGCAGTATTTT. This gives the protein CASSLSRLNTQYF.